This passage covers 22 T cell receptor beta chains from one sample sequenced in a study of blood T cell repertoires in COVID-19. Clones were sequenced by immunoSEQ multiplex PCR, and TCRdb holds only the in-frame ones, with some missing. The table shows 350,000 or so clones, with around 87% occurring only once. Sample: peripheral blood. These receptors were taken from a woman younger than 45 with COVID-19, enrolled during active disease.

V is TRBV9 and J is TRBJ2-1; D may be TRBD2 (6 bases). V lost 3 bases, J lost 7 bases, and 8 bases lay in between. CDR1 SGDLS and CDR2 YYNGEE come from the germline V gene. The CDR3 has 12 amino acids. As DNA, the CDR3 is TGTGCCAGCAGCGCGAGCGGGAATGAGCAGTTCTTC. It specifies CASSASGNEQFF. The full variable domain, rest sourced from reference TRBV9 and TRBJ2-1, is DSGVTQTPKHLITATGQRVTLRCSPRSGDLSVYWYQQSLDQGLQFLIQYYNGEERAKGNILERFSAQQFPDLHSELNLSSLELGDSALYFCASSASGNEQFFGPGTRLTVL.

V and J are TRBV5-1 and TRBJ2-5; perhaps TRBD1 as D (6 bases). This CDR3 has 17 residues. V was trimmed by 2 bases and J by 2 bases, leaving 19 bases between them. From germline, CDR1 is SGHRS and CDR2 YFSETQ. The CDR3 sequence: CASSFRPGTQIQETQYF. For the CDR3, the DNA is TGCGCCAGCAGCTTCCGTCCCGGGACACAGATTCAAGAGACCCAGTACTTC.

CDR3: CASSGRGVNSPLHF. DNA for the CDR3: TGTGCCAGCAGTGGCCGGGGGGTCAATTCACCCCTCCACTTT. The chain links TRBV2 to TRBJ1-6; D is possibly TRBD1 (5 bases). Trimming stripped 4 bases from V and 7 bases from J, with 11 bases between. The CDR3 contains 14 residues. CDR1 and CDR2 (germline): SNHLY, FYNNEI. The full variable domain, in which reference TRBV2 and TRBJ1-6 provide the parts outside the CDR3, is EPEVTQTPSHQVTQMGQEVILRCVPISNHLYFYWYRQILGQKVEFLVSFYNNEISEKSEIFDDQFSVERPDGSNFTLKIRSTKLEDSAMYFCASSGRGVNSPLHFGNGTRLTVT.

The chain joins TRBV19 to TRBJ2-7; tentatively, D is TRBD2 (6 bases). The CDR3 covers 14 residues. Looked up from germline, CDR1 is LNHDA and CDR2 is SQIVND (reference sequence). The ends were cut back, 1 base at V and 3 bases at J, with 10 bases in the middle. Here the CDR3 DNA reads TGTGCCAGTAGTATAGGTCTAGCGAACTACGAGCAGTACTTC. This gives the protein CASSIGLANYEQYF. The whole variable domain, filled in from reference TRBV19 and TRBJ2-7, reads DGGITQSPKYLFRKEGQNVTLSCEQNLNHDAMYWYRQDPGQGLRLIYYSQIVNDFQKGDIAEGYSVSREKKESFPLTVTSAQKNPTAFYLCASSIGLANYEQYFGPGTRLTVT.

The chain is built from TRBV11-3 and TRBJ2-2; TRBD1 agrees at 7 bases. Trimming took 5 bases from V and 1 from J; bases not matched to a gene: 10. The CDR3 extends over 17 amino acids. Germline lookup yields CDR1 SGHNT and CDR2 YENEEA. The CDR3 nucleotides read TGTGCCAGCAGCCATTCCCGGACAGGAGTGAACACCGGGGAGCTGTTTTTT. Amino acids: CASSHSRTGVNTGELFF.

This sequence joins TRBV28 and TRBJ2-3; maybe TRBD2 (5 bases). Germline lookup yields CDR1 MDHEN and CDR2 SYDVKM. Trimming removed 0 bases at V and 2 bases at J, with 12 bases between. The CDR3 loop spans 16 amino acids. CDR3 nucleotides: TGTGCCAGCAGTTTATGGGACTCAACCTTCACAGATACGCAGTATTTT. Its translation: CASSLWDSTFTDTQYF.

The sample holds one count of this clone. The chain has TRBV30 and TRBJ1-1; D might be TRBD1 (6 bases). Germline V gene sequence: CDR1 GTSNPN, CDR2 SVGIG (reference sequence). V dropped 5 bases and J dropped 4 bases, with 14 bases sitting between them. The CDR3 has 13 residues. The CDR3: CAWAPTGFTEAFF. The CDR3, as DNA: TGTGCCTGGGCCCCAACAGGGTTCACTGAAGCTTTCTTT.

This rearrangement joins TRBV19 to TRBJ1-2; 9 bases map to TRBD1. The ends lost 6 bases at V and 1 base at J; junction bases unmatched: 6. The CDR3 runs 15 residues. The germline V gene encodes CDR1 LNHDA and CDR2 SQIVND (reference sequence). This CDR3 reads CASSRTGQGNYGYTF. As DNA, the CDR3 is TGTGCCAGTAGCAGAACGGGACAGGGTAACTATGGCTACACCTTC.

CDR3 coding DNA: TGTGCCAGCAGTTTAAGGACAGGGTATGGCTACACCTTC. Translated: CASSLRTGYGYTF. The genes are TRBV28 and TRBJ1-2; 8 bases fit TRBD1. In germline, CDR1 is MDHEN, CDR2 SYDVKM. This CDR3 has 13 residues. The V and J ends lost 2 bases and 5 bases, in that order; junction bases with no gene match: 1.

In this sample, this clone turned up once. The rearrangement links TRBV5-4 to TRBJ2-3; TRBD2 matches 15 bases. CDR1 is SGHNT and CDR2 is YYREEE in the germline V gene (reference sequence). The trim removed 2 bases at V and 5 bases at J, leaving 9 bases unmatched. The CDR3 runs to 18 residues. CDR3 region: CASSFTGTSGRKRDTQYF. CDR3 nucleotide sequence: TGTGCCAGCAGCTTTACCGGGACTAGCGGGAGGAAGAGAGATACGCAGTATTTT.

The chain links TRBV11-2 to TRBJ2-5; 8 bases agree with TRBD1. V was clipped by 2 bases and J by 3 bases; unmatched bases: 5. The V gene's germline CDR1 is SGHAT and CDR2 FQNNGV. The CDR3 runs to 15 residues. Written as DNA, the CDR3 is TGTGCCAGCAGCTTAACCTCGACAGGGGAAGAGACCCAGTACTTC. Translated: CASSLTSTGEETQYF.

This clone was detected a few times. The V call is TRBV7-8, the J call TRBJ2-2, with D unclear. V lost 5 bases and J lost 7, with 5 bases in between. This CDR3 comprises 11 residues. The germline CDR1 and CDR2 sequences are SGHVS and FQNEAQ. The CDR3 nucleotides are TGTGCCAGCAGCCCCCGCGGGGAGCTGTTTTTT. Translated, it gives CASSPRGELFF.

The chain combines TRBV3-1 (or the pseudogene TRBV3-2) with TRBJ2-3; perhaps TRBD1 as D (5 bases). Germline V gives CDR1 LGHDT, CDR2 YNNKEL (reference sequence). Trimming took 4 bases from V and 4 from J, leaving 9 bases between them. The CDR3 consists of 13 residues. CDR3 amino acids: CASSLSGPDTQYF. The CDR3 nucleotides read TGTGCCAGCAGCCTCTCAGGGCCAGATACGCAGTATTTT.

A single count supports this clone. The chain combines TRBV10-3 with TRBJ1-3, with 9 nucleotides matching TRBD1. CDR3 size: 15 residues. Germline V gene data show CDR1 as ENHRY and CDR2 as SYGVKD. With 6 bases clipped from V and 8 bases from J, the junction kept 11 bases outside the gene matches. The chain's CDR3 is CAISPTGGWGDTIYF. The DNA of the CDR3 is TGTGCCATCAGCCCGACAGGGGGATGGGGGGACACCATATATTTT.

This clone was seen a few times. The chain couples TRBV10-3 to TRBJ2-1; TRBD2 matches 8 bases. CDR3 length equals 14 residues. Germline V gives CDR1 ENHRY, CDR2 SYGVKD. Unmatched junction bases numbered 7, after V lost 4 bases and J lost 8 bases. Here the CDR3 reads CAISAGLGVDEQFF. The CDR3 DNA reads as TGTGCCATCAGTGCGGGACTAGGTGTAGATGAGCAGTTCTTC.

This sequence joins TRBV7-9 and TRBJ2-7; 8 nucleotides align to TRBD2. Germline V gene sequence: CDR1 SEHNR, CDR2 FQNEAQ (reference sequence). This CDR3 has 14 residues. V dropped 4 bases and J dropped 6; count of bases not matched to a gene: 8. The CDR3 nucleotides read TGTGCCAGCAGCTCCCCGGGGGGGCCGGGCGAGCAGTACTTC. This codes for CASSSPGGPGEQYF.

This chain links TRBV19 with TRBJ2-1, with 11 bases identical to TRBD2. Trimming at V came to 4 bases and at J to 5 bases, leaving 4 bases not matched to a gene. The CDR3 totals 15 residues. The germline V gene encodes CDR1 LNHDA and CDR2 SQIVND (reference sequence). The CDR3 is CASSSSGRGNNEQFF. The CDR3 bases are TGTGCCAGTAGTAGTAGCGGGAGGGGAAACAATGAGCAGTTCTTC.

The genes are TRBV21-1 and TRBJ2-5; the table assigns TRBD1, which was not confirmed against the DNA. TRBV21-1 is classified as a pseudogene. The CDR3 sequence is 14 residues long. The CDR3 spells CASSKGQVWETQYF. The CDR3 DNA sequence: TGTGCCAGCAGCAAAGGGCAGGTCTGGGAGACCCAGTACTTC.

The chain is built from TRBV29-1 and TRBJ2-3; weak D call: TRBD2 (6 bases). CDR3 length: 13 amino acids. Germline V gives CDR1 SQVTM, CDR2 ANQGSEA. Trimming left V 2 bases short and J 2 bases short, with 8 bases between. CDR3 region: CSVERGFTDTQYF. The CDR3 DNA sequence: TGCAGCGTTGAACGGGGGTTCACAGATACGCAGTATTTT.

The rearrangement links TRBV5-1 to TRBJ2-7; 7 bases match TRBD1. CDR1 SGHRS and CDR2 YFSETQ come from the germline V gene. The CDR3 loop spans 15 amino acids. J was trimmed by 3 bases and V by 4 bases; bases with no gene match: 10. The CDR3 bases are TGCGCCAGCAGCATCCCAACAGGGGCAGTCTACGAGCAGTACTTC. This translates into CASSIPTGAVYEQYF.

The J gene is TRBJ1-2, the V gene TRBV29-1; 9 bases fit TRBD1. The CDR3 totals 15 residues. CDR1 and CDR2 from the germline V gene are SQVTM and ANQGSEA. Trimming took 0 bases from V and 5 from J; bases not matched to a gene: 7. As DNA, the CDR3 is TGCAGCGTTGAAGATCAAGCGGGGACAGGGTATGGCTACACCTTC. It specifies CSVEDQAGTGYGYTF.

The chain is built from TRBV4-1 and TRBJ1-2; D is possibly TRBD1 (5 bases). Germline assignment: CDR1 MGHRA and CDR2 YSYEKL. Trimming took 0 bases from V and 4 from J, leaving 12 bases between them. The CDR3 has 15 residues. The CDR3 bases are TGCGCCAGCAGCCAAGATGGGGCAGCACTCTATGGCTACACCTTC. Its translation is CASSQDGAALYGYTF.